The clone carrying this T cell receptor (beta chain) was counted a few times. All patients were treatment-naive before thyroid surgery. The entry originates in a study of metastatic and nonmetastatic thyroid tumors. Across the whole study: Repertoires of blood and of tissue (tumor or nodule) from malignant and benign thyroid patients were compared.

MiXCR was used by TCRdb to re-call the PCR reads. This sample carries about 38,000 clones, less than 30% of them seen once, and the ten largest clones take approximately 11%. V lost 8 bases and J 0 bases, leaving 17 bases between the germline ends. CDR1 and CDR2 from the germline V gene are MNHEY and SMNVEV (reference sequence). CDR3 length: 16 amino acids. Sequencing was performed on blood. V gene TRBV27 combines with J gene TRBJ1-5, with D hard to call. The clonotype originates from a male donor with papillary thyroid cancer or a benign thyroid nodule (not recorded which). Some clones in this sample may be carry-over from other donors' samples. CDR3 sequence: CASVTGVNYSNQPQHF. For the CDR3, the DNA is TGTGCCAGCGTAACCGGGGTTAACTATAGCAATCAGCCCCAGCATTTT.